These 14 T cell receptor beta chains originate from one sample sequenced in a study of response to subunit inactivated influenza vaccine. TCRdb re-called the RT-PCR reads with MiXCR, one entry per CDR3 protein. The table records 650,000 to 800,000 distinct CDR3 sequences, approximately 14% of them present only once. The material sequenced was PBMCs from blood, taken less than 15 days before vaccination. The source is a man in his forties or fifties who received an inactivated influenza vaccine.

This clonotype was observed at least ten times. V and J are TRBV28 and TRBJ2-1; 8 bases are a match to TRBD1. V trimming: 4 bases; J trimming: 8 bases; junction bases outside the gene matches: 16. CDR1 and CDR2 (germline): MDHEN, SYDVKM. The CDR3 loop spans 17 amino acids. CDR3 in DNA: TGTGCCAGCAGTTCCAACCCGGGACAGGACCGTGGCTATGAGCAGTTCTTC. Amino acids: CASSSNPGQDRGYEQFF.

The rearrangement joins TRBV6-2 or TRBV6-3 to TRBJ2-2; a possible D gene is TRBD2 (6 bases). Germline V gives CDR1 MNHEY, CDR2 SVGEGT. The ends were cut back, 2 bases at V and 1 base at J, with 17 bases in the middle. The CDR3 consists of 18 residues. As DNA, the CDR3 is TGTGCCAGCAGTTACCGCCGCGGGGTATCCCTGAACACCGGGGAGCTGTTTTTT. Its protein is CASSYRRGVSLNTGELFF.

The chain couples TRBV6-2 or TRBV6-3 to TRBJ2-7; 7 nucleotides line up with TRBD2. The CDR3 loop spans 17 amino acids. Germline V CDR1 and CDR2: MNHEY, SVGEGT. J lost 4 bases, V lost 2 bases, and 14 bases had no gene match. CDR3: CASSYATDRTSGYEQYF. CDR3 nucleotides: TGTGCCAGCAGTTACGCAACGGATAGGACTAGTGGTTACGAGCAGTACTTC.

In its sample, this clonotype was seen many times. V is TRBV7-2 and J is TRBJ1-1; the D is unclear. The V and J ends lost 1 base and 4 bases respectively, with 13 bases between them. The CDR3 extends over 15 amino acids. Germline V gene data show CDR1 as SGHTA and CDR2 as FQGNSA. The CDR3 nucleotides are TGTGCCAGCAGCTTAGTGGAGCTCGGGGTCACTGAAGCTTTCTTT. The encoded protein is CASSLVELGVTEAFF.

This clonotype was seen more than once but under ten times. This chain connects TRBV29-1 to TRBJ1-3; 8 nucleotides align to TRBD1. CDR1 and CDR2 from the germline V gene are SQVTM and ANQGSEA. With V trimmed by 7 bases and J by 2 bases, 7 bases remained unmatched. The CDR3 length is 14 residues. This chain's CDR3 is CSAGTGVAGNTIYF. The CDR3 DNA reads TGCAGCGCCGGGACAGGCGTAGCTGGAAACACCATATATTTT.

Many counts were recorded for this clonotype. J is TRBJ2-1 and V is TRBV7-2; weak D call: TRBD2 (5 bases). Germline values: CDR1 SGHTA, CDR2 FQGNSA. The CDR3 contains 13 residues. Trimming took off 5 bases at V and 5 bases at J, with 10 bases between the two ends. The CDR3 sequence is CASSLDYNNEQFF. CDR3 in DNA: TGTGCCAGCAGCCTTGACTATAACAATGAGCAGTTCTTC.

The chain carries TRBV7-6 and TRBJ2-7; TRBD2 matches 12 bases. Germline values: CDR1 SGHVS, CDR2 FNYEAQ. The CDR3 consists of 15 residues. V lost 5 bases, J lost 4 bases, and 6 bases stayed unmatched. CDR3: CASSVDGLAGYEQYF. The CDR3 DNA sequence: TGTGCCAGCAGCGTAGACGGACTAGCGGGGTACGAGCAGTACTTC.

As to this clonotype: Compared with germline, one end of the junction differs, possibly owing to a read error. The J gene is TRBJ2-3, the V gene TRBV20-1; the D is unclear. The CDR3 spans 16 residues. Germline assignment: CDR1 DFQATT and CDR2 SNEGSKA (reference sequence). The CDR3 reads CCARTGPLNGADTQYF. The DNA of the CDR3 is TGCTGTGCTAGAACCGGGCCTCTAAATGGGGCAGATACGCAGTATTTT.

This clonotype occurred many times. The rearrangement links TRBV10-3 to TRBJ2-1, with TRBD2 identical over 11 bases. The length of the CDR3 is 15 residues. Trimming at V came to 3 bases and at J to 6 bases, leaving 4 bases not matched to a gene. Germline assignment: CDR1 ENHRY and CDR2 SYGVKD. DNA of the CDR3: TGTGCCATCAGTGACGTAGCGGGAGGGGGCAATGAGCAGTTCTTC. Translating it yields CAISDVAGGGNEQFF.

V gene TRBV7-2 combines with J gene TRBJ1-5, with D uncertain. Deletions cut 5 bases from V and 5 bases from J, with 7 bases between. The germline gives CDR1 SGHTA, CDR2 FQGNSA. The CDR3 extends over 12 amino acids. In DNA form, the CDR3 reads TGTGCCAGCAGCCTCAAGGATCAGCCCCAGCATTTT. Residues: CASSLKDQPQHF.

This chain joins TRBV29-1 and TRBJ2-2; 11 bases align to TRBD1. The CDR3 has 18 residues. Germline V gene data show CDR1 as SQVTM and CDR2 as ANQGSEA. V lost 7 bases, J lost 0 bases, and 13 bases stayed unmatched. CDR3 region: CSARGKPGQGANTGELFF. Written as DNA, the CDR3 is TGCAGCGCCCGGGGAAAGCCGGGACAGGGGGCGAACACCGGGGAGCTGTTTTTT.

This clonotype was observed a few times. The gene calls are TRBV27 and TRBJ1-2; D uncertain. Between the trimmed V and J ends, which lost 3 bases and 1 base, there was a span of 6 bases. This CDR3 has 13 amino acids. CDR1 and CDR2 (germline): MNHEY, SMNVEV (reference sequence). The CDR3: CASSFQNNYGYTF. The CDR3 bases are TGTGCCAGCAGTTTCCAAAATAACTATGGCTACACCTTC.

The chain uses TRBV6-1 and TRBJ1-3; TRBD1 is a possible D gene (5 bases). Trimming shortened V by 6 bases and J by 4 bases, and 16 bases separated the two germline ends. Germline CDR1 is MNHNS and CDR2 is SASEGT. The CDR3 has 15 amino acids. Here the CDR3 reads CASSTFGAGGNTIYF. CDR3 DNA: TGTGCCAGCAGCACTTTTGGGGCAGGGGGAAACACCATATATTTT.

The sample holds a few counts of this clonotype. The rearrangement joins TRBV20-1 to TRBJ2-5, with TRBD2 matching 10 bases. J was trimmed by 4 bases and V by 6 bases; bases with no gene match: 5. CDR3 length equals 13 residues. The V gene's germline CDR1 is DFQATT and CDR2 SNEGSKA (reference sequence). CDR3 in amino acids: CSAKAGGRETQYF. The CDR3 nucleotides read TGCAGTGCCAAAGCGGGGGGGCGAGAGACCCAGTACTTC.